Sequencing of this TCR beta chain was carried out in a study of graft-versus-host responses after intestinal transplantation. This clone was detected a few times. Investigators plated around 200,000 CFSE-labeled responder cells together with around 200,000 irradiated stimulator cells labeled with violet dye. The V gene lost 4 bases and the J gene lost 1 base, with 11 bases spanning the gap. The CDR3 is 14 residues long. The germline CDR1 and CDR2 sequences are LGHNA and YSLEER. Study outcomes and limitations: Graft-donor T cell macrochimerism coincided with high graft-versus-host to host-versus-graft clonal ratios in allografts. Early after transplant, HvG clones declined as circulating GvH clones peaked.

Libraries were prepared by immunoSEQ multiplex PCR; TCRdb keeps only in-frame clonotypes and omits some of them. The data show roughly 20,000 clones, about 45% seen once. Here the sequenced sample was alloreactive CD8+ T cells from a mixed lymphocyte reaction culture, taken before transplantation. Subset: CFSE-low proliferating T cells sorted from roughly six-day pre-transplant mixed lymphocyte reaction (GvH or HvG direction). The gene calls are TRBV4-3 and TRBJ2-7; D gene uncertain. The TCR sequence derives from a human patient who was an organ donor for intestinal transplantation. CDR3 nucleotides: TGCGCCAGCAGCCTCCAGTCTAGTTCCTACGAGCAGTACTTC. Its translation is CASSLQSSSYEQYF.